This entry concerns a single T cell receptor beta chain. What it recognizes is unknown. Losses at the gene ends were 2 bases for V and 8 bases for J; bases not matched to a gene: 7. Germline CDR1 is GTSNPN and CDR2 is SVGIG (reference sequence). The CDR3 has 14 amino acids. Libraries were prepared by immunoSEQ multiplex PCR; TCRdb keeps only in-frame clonotypes and omits some of them. The sample records 80,000 to 100,000 clones, roughly 92% being singletons. All trial patients relapsed after autologous stem cell transplantation. Each best response was a complete response, a partial response or progressive disease. The sample originates from a study of PD-1 blockade in classical Hodgkin lymphoma. Study-level points and caveats: Individuals who commenced nivolumab within less than 1 year of ASCT were excluded. In newly diagnosed patients, baseline TCR diversity was reportedly below that of healthy donors. For complete responders, baseline diversity was comparable to that of newly diagnosed patients.

This specimen was peripheral blood mononuclear cells (PBMCs), taken at baseline. The chain couples TRBV30 to TRBJ1-5; the match to TRBD1 covers 9 bases. This TCR was recovered from a human donor with classical Hodgkin lymphoma. The CDR3 sequence is CAWSPGQGLEPQHF. Here the CDR3 DNA reads TGTGCCTGGAGTCCAGGACAGGGGTTGGAGCCCCAGCATTTT.